The 20 T cell receptor beta chains below all came from one sample that was sequenced in a study of T cells in localized non-small cell lung cancer. Clones were sequenced by immunoSEQ multiplex PCR, and TCRdb holds only the in-frame ones, with some missing. The data hold some 50,000 clones, with more than 75% observed a single time. Sample: PBMCs, taken before any cancer treatment. All receptors come from a female donor with stage II lung adenocarcinoma.

This clone was observed a single time. V gene TRBV25-1 combines with J gene TRBJ1-2; D remains unclear. CDR3 length: 11 amino acids. From germline, CDR1 is MGHDK and CDR2 SYGVNS. The germline V and J ends were trimmed by 4 bases and 10 bases, with 10 bases remaining between them. CDR3: CASSGSGNYTF. CDR3 bases: TGTGCCAGCAGTGGGTCGGGGAACTACACCTTC.

The CDR3 coding sequence is TGTGCCTGGAGTGGAGGGAGGGTAGGCTATGGCTACACCTTC. It translates to CAWSGGRVGYGYTF. This chain links TRBV30 with TRBJ1-2; D not resolved. CDR1 is GTSNPN, CDR2 SVGIG, per germline (reference sequence). V shed 1 base and J shed 4 bases, with 13 bases lying between them. CDR3 length equals 14 residues.

The chain links TRBV2 to TRBJ2-4; TRBD1 aligns across 10 bases. Germline CDR1 is SNHLY and CDR2 is FYNNEI. CDR3 length: 15 amino acids. V was clipped by 4 bases and J by 3 bases; unmatched bases: 3. The CDR3 is CASSGGQGLKNIQYF. CDR3 nucleotide sequence: TGTGCCAGCAGTGGGGGACAGGGGCTCAAAAACATTCAGTACTTC.

This sequence joins TRBV23-1 and TRBJ2-7; D is unresolved. TRBV23-1 is annotated as an ORF whose role is uncertain. The CDR3 has 16 residues. V lost 4 bases and J 3 bases, leaving 19 bases between the germline ends. The CDR3 region is CASSRPPAPGGYEQYF. For the CDR3, the DNA is TGCGCCAGCAGTCGCCCCCCAGCCCCGGGCGGCTACGAGCAGTACTTC.

This chain joins TRBV4-1 and TRBJ2-2; 10 bases map to TRBD2. In germline, CDR1 is MGHRA, CDR2 YSYEKL. This CDR3 is 15 amino acids long. V shed 2 bases and J 6 bases; nucleotides not matched to a gene: 3. For the CDR3, the DNA is TGCGCCAGCAGCCAATTTAGCGGGGGGTCCGGGGAGCTGTTTTTT. It translates to CASSQFSGGSGELFF.

V gene TRBV5-1 combines with J gene TRBJ2-7; 10 nucleotides match TRBD1. V was pared by 4 bases and J by 6 bases, with 10 bases of the junction left unmatched. CDR1 is SGHRS, CDR2 YFSETQ, per germline. The CDR3 runs to 15 residues. CDR3 sequence (DNA): TGCGCCAGCAGCCAAGGGACAGGGGAGAATCCCGAGCAGTACTTC. Protein product: CASSQGTGENPEQYF.

J is TRBJ1-2 and V is TRBV29-1; D gene unclear. Germline V gene lookup returns CDR1 SQVTM and CDR2 ANQGSEA. The CDR3 extends over 13 amino acids. V lost 4 bases to trimming and J lost 3 bases, with 12 bases between them. CDR3 nucleotides: TGCAGCGTTGGCGCTGGGGAGGACTATGGCTACACCTTC. As protein: CSVGAGEDYGYTF.

J is TRBJ1-5 and V is TRBV10-2; D may be TRBD1 (5 bases). Trimming pared 2 bases from V and 6 bases from J, leaving 14 bases between. The CDR3 has 15 residues. Looked up from germline, CDR1 is WSHSY and CDR2 is SAAADI. The chain's CDR3 is CASSETAGGGQPQHF. The CDR3 nucleotides read TGCGCCAGCAGTGAGACCGCCGGGGGTGGTCAGCCCCAGCATTTT.

This clone was seen only once. The chain recombines TRBV5-8 with TRBJ1-2, with no clear D. Germline V gives CDR1 SGHTS, CDR2 YDEGEE. Trimming pared 2 bases from V and 5 bases from J, leaving 13 bases between. This CDR3 has 14 residues. CDR3 protein: CASSLLGVHYGYTF. CDR3 nucleotide sequence: TGTGCCAGCAGCTTACTCGGGGTGCATTATGGCTACACCTTC.

The rearrangement links TRBV7-2 to TRBJ1-6; D gene uncertain. V lost 5 bases, J lost 0 bases, and 14 bases lay in between. Germline V gene lookup returns CDR1 SGHTA and CDR2 FQGNSA. This CDR3 comprises 17 residues. The CDR3 region is CASSPRLLSSYNSPLHF. The CDR3, as DNA: TGTGCCAGCAGCCCCCGCCTCTTAAGCTCCTATAATTCACCCCTCCACTTT.

This sequence joins TRBV6-5 and TRBJ1-1, with 8 bases fitting TRBD1. CDR3 length: 13 residues. V was clipped by 6 bases and J by 6 bases; unmatched bases: 6. Germline V lookup: CDR1 MNHEY, CDR2 SVGAGI. The CDR3 is CASSRGQGSEAFF. The CDR3, as DNA: TGTGCCAGCAGCCGTGGACAGGGCTCTGAAGCTTTCTTT.

This chain uses TRBV20-1 with TRBJ1-3; D gene unclear. The CDR3 is made up of 11 amino acids. Trimming took 5 bases from V and 8 from J, leaving 10 bases between them. The germline V gene encodes CDR1 DFQATT and CDR2 SNEGSKA (reference sequence). CDR3 amino acids: CSASEEYTIYF. In nucleotides, the CDR3 is TGCAGTGCTTCTGAGGAGTACACCATATATTTT.

The gene calls are TRBV7-2 and TRBJ1-5; D is unclear. Trimming took 3 bases from V and 7 from J, leaving 19 bases between them. The CDR3 has 16 residues. Germline CDR1 is SGHTA and CDR2 is FQGNSA. The CDR3 coding sequence is TGTGCCAGCAGCTTGCCCCCCGGGCCCGGAGGACAGCCCCAGCATTTT. This sequence encodes CASSLPPGPGGQPQHF. The full variable domain, rest sourced from reference TRBV7-2 and TRBJ1-5, is GAGVSQSPSNKVTEKGKDVELRCDPISGHTALYWYRQSLGQGLEFLIYFQGNSAPDKSGLPSDRFSAERTGGSVSTLTIQRTQQEDSAVYLCASSLPPGPGGQPQHFGDGTRLSIL.

V and J are TRBV4-2 and TRBJ1-1; tentative D call: TRBD1 (6 bases). Germline CDR1 reads LGHNA; CDR2 reads YNFKEQ. This CDR3 spans 14 amino acids. V gave up 3 bases and J gave up 4 bases, with 12 bases separating them. As DNA, the CDR3 is TGTGCCAGCAGCCAGACAGGTGATGGCACTGAAGCTTTCTTT. Its translation is CASSQTGDGTEAFF.

The chain joins TRBV29-1 to TRBJ1-2, with D unresolved. Germline CDR1 is SQVTM and CDR2 is ANQGSEA. Between the trimmed V and J ends, which lost 4 bases and 3 bases, there was a span of 9 bases. This CDR3 spans 12 amino acids. DNA of the CDR3: TGCAGCGTTGTGGCAGACCACTATGGCTACACCTTC. Encoded protein: CSVVADHYGYTF.

This clone occurred a few times. V usage is TRBV7-2 and J usage is TRBJ2-7; no clear D gene. The germline V and J ends were trimmed by 3 bases and 0 bases, with 9 bases remaining between them. This CDR3 contains 14 residues. Germline V lookup: CDR1 SGHTA, CDR2 FQGNSA. The CDR3 nucleotides read TGTGCCAGCAGCTTGCAGGTTAGCTCCTACGAGCAGTACTTC. It codes for CASSLQVSSYEQYF.

V and J are TRBV11-2 and TRBJ1-1, with D hard to call. V was clipped by 3 bases and J by 0 bases, with 11 bases between them. The CDR3 sequence is 15 residues long. Germline lookup yields CDR1 SGHAT and CDR2 FQNNGV. This chain's CDR3 is CASSFPTVMNTEAFF. The CDR3 DNA reads as TGTGCCAGCAGCTTCCCCACGGTGATGAACACTGAAGCTTTCTTT.

The V and J genes are TRBV14 and TRBJ1-1, with TRBD1 matching over 7 bases. V gave up 0 bases and J gave up 5 bases; unmatched junction bases: 0. The CDR3 has 13 amino acids. The germline gives CDR1 SGHDN, CDR2 FVKESK. The CDR3 reads CASSQDRGTEAFF. For the CDR3, the DNA is TGTGCCAGCAGCCAAGACAGGGGGACTGAAGCTTTCTTT.

The chain employs TRBV10-3 and TRBJ1-1; D not resolved. The ends were cut back, 3 bases at V and 1 base at J, with 9 bases in the middle. The CDR3 contains 14 residues. Germline V gives CDR1 ENHRY, CDR2 SYGVKD. CDR3 nucleotides: TGTGCCATCAGTGAAAAGCAGAGGAACACTGAAGCTTTCTTT. This sequence encodes CAISEKQRNTEAFF.

This clone was observed once. The chain carries TRBV11-2 and TRBJ2-1, with TRBD1 identical over 9 bases. This CDR3 is 17 amino acids long. Germline-derived CDR1 and CDR2 are SGHAT and FQNNGV. Trimming at V came to 5 bases and at J to 2 bases, leaving 10 bases not matched to a gene. The CDR3 loop is CASSPGRGQGAYNEQFF. CDR3 coding DNA: TGTGCCAGCAGCCCAGGCCGGGGACAGGGAGCCTACAATGAGCAGTTCTTC. The whole variable domain, filled in from reference TRBV11-2 and TRBJ2-1, reads EAGVAQSPRYKIIEKRQSVAFWCNPISGHATLYWYQQILGQGPKLLIQFQNNGVVDDSQLPKDRFSAERLKGVDSTLKIQPAKLEDSAVYLCASSPGRGQGAYNEQFFGPGTRLTVL.